This paragraph reports one TCR beta chain. Only in-frame clones appear in the TCRdb table, and some are missing; sequencing was by immunoSEQ multiplex PCR. The repertoire holds tens of thousands of clones, with about nine tenths as singletons. These data come from a study of control samples from healthy donors and cancer patients. The CDR3 consists of 15 residues. Looked up from germline, CDR1 is SGHRS and CDR2 is YFSETQ. The V segment lost 0 bases and the J segment 8 bases; nucleotides outside the gene matches: 5. The clonotype was recovered from a man aged 45-65 years in good health. V and J are TRBV5-1 and TRBJ1-6; 7 bases are a match to TRBD1. Sequenced input: blood. The CDR3 nucleotides are TGCGCCAGCAGCTTGGCCGGGCAGGGGGATTCACCCCTCCACTTT. Protein sequence: CASSLAGQGDSPLHF.